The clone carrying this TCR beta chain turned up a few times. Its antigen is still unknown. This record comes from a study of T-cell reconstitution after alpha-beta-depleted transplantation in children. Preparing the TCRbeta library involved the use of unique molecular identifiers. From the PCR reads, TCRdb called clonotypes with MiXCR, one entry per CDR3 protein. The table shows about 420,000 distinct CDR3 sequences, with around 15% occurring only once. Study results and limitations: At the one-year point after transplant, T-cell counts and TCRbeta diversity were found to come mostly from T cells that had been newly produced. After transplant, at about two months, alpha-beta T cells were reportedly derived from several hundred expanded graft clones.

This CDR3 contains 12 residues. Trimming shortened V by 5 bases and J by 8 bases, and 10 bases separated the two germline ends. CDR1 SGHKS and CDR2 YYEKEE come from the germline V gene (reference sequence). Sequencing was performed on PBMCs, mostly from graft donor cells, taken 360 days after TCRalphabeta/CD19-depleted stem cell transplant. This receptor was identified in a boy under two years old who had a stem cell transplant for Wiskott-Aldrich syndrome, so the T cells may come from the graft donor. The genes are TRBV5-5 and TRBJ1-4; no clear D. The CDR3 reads CASSSDPEKLFF. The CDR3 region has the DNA TGTGCCAGCAGTTCTGACCCGGAAAAACTGTTTTTT.